A single sample gave rise to the 18 T cell receptor beta chains below, sequenced in a study of T cell repertoires in cytomegalovirus infection. TCRdb ran MiXCR on the reads and lists one entry per CDR3 protein. This sample yields hundreds of thousands of distinct CDR3 sequences, of which 8% to 9.5% are seen a single time; around 4% belongs to the top ten. The sample was PBMCs. These TCRs come from a human donor in good health (CMV status not recorded). Some clones in this sample may be carry-over from other donors' samples.

The chain joins TRBV29-1 to TRBJ2-2; D ambiguous. Trimming took off 7 bases at V and 0 bases at J, with 3 bases between the two ends. CDR3 length: 11 residues. Germline V gene data show CDR1 as SQVTM and CDR2 as ANQGSEA. Written as DNA, the CDR3 is TGCAGCGCCTCGAACACCGGGGAGCTGTTTTTT. It specifies CSASNTGELFF.

This clonotype has at least ten counts. The chain couples TRBV4-3 to TRBJ1-4; 10 positions match TRBD1. CDR3 size: 16 residues. CDR1 and CDR2 (germline): LGHNA, YSLEER. Unmatched junction bases numbered 2, after V lost 4 bases and J lost 0 bases. CDR3: CASSLGTGATNEKLFF. CDR3 bases: TGCGCCAGCAGCCTCGGGACAGGGGCAACTAATGAAAAACTGTTTTTT.

This CDR3 is CASSTTGRQYF. The CDR3 region has the DNA TGTGCCAGCAGCACGACAGGGAGGCAGTACTTC. This chain connects TRBV12-3 or TRBV12-4 to TRBJ2-7; 7 bases match TRBD1. CDR3 length equals 11 residues. The J segment lost 9 bases and the V segment lost 6 bases, leaving 5 bases of the junction unmatched.

In regard to this clonotype: Possible read error: a much larger clone is one base away. The genes are TRBV5-6 and TRBJ2-3; a weak D match, TRBD1 (5 bases). Germline CDR1 and CDR2: SGHDT and YYEEEE. The CDR3 totals 15 residues. V was shortened by 3 bases and J by 2 bases, with 13 bases between the two germline ends. CDR3 bases: TGTGCCAGCAGCTCCTCTGGACAAAACACAGATACGCAGTATTTT. This encodes CASSSSGQNTDTQYF.

This clonotype appeared many times. The rearrangement joins TRBV7-8 to TRBJ1-3, with 7 bases matching TRBD1. Trimming took 6 bases from V and 3 from J; bases not matched to a gene: 8. CDR3 length: 15 amino acids. Germline V gene sequence: CDR1 SGHVS, CDR2 FQNEAQ. DNA of the CDR3: TGTGCCAGCAGGGCGACAGGGTCTGTTGGAAACACCATATATTTT. This sequence encodes CASRATGSVGNTIYF.

Ten or more counts support this clonotype. The chain joins TRBV24-1 to TRBJ2-5, with D perhaps TRBD2 (6 bases). V shed 4 bases and J shed 1 base, with 9 bases lying between them. The germline gives CDR1 KGHDR, CDR2 SFDVKD. This CDR3 region has 14 residues. The CDR3 DNA reads as TGTGCCACCAGTGAGGTGGGGGGCCAAGAGACCCAGTACTTC. Encoded protein: CATSEVGGQETQYF.

This clonotype was detected ten times or more. The J gene is TRBJ2-7, the V gene TRBV5-6; the D gene is possibly TRBD2 (5 bases). The V end was cut by 5 bases, the J end by 3 bases, with 12 bases between. Germline V gene lookup returns CDR1 SGHDT and CDR2 YYEEEE. This CDR3 is 13 amino acids long. The DNA of the CDR3 is TGTGCCAGCAGTCTGCAGGACTTCTACGAGCAGTACTTC. It is translated as CASSLQDFYEQYF.

This clonotype was detected only a few times. The V and J genes are TRBV28 and TRBJ2-3; 14 bases are shared with TRBD2. CDR3 length equals 20 residues. From germline, CDR1 is MDHEN and CDR2 SYDVKM. V was pared by 5 bases and J by 1 base, with 14 bases of the junction left unmatched. In DNA form, the CDR3 reads TGTGCCAGCAGTCCCACCTGGACTAGCGGGAGGTGGGTCGGCACAGATACGCAGTATTTT. This sequence encodes CASSPTWTSGRWVGTDTQYF.

The table lists this clonotype with a few counts. The CDR3 loop is CASSQAMGSTYEQYF. CDR3 in DNA: TGTGCCAGCAGCCAAGCGATGGGGTCCACCTACGAGCAGTACTTC. The rearrangement joins TRBV3-1 to TRBJ2-7; D call uncertain. This CDR3 has 15 amino acids. V lost 1 base to trimming and J lost 2 bases, with 12 bases between them. CDR1 and CDR2 (germline): LGHDT, YNNKEL (reference sequence).

This chain joins TRBV5-4 and TRBJ1-3; D is unclear. CDR3 length: 14 residues. Per the germline V gene, CDR1 is SGHNT and CDR2 is YYREEE (reference sequence). Trimming took 3 bases from V and 0 from J, leaving 7 bases between them. DNA of the CDR3: TGTGCCAGCAGCTCCGGACCCTCTGGAAACACCATATATTTT. This encodes CASSSGPSGNTIYF.

This clonotype has more than one count but fewer than ten. The rearrangement links TRBV2 to TRBJ1-5; D remains ambiguous. The germline V and J ends were trimmed by 7 bases and 0 bases, with 13 bases remaining between them. CDR1 and CDR2 from the germline V gene are SNHLY and FYNNEI. CDR3 size: 15 residues. For the CDR3, the DNA is TGTGCCAGCACCGACTGGGGTAATAGCAATCAGCCCCAGCATTTT. Translation: CASTDWGNSNQPQHF.

This clonotype was recorded many times. V gene TRBV20-1 combines with J gene TRBJ2-4, with D perhaps matching TRBD2 (6 bases). CDR3 length equals 15 residues. Trimming removed 7 bases at V and 0 bases at J, with 16 bases between. Germline V gene lookup returns CDR1 DFQATT and CDR2 SNEGSKA (reference sequence). CDR3 protein: CSVQRGGVAKNIQYF. CDR3 nucleotide sequence: TGCAGTGTTCAGAGGGGCGGGGTAGCCAAAAACATTCAGTACTTC.

V and J are TRBV27 and TRBJ2-3; D ambiguous. Trimming removed 4 bases from V and 1 base from J, with 3 bases in between. There are 12 residues in the CDR3. CDR1 MNHEY and CDR2 SMNVEV come from the germline V gene (reference sequence). The CDR3 reads CASSWGTDTQYF. The CDR3 coding sequence is TGTGCCAGCAGTTGGGGCACAGATACGCAGTATTTT.

This clonotype has more than one count but fewer than ten. The V gene is TRBV28, the J gene TRBJ1-5; D might be TRBD1 (6 bases). The germline V and J ends were trimmed by 8 bases and 5 bases, with 10 bases remaining between them. CDR1 is MDHEN and CDR2 is SYDVKM in the germline V gene. The CDR3 sequence is 12 residues long. Here the CDR3 DNA reads TGTGCCAGCGGGGGGCCTTATCAGCCCCAGCATTTT. It is translated as CASGGPYQPQHF. The entire variable domain, with the rest obtained from reference TRBV28 and TRBJ1-5, is as follows: DVKVTQSSRYLVKRTGEKVFLECVQDMDHENMFWYRQDPGLGLRLIYFSYDVKMKEKGDIPEGYSVSREKKERFSLILESASTNQTSMYLCASGGPYQPQHFGDGTRLSIL.

CDR3 nucleotide sequence: TGTGCCAGCAGCTTAATGTCCTTGGGACAGTCGAACACCTATGGCTACACCTTC. Its translation is CASSLMSLGQSNTYGYTF. The chain has TRBV7-9 and TRBJ1-2, with TRBD1 matching over 7 bases. Trimming took 2 bases from V and 4 from J; bases not matched to a gene: 16. Germline V gene sequence: CDR1 SEHNR, CDR2 FQNEAQ (reference sequence). This CDR3 has 18 amino acids.

This clonotype has just a few counts. V is TRBV29-1 and J is TRBJ1-5, with a possible D match to TRBD1 (5 bases). Between the trimmed V and J ends, which lost 7 bases and 4 bases, there was a span of 14 bases. The CDR3 is 13 residues long. CDR1 is SQVTM and CDR2 is ANQGSEA in the germline V gene. The CDR3 region is CSATAGGNQPQHF. The CDR3, as DNA: TGCAGCGCCACCGCGGGGGGGAATCAGCCCCAGCATTTT.

In the case of this clonotype: At one of its ends the junction is not consistent with the germline gene, which may arise from a read error. The rearrangement links TRBV7-2 to TRBJ1-5, with D perhaps TRBD1 (5 bases). CDR3 length: 14 amino acids. Germline V gene data show CDR1 as SGHTA and CDR2 as FQGNSA. DNA for the CDR3: TGTGCCAGTAGCTTTTCAGGGAACAATCAGCCCCAGCATTTT. It codes for CASSFSGNNQPQHF.

V gene TRBV19 combines with J gene TRBJ1-5; 7 nucleotides match TRBD1. This CDR3 contains 16 residues. The V gene end was trimmed by 7 bases and the J gene end by 2 bases; junction bases not matched to a gene: 11. The germline CDR1 and CDR2 sequences are LNHDA and SQIVND (reference sequence). The CDR3: CASTPPGTAGNQPQHF. CDR3 DNA sequence: TGTGCCAGTACCCCACCGGGGACAGCGGGCAATCAGCCCCAGCATTTT.